This TCR beta chain was retrieved from a study of T-cell memory formation after mild COVID-19. Employing constant-segment primers, 5'RACE generated TCR alpha and TCR beta cDNA libraries bearing sample barcodes and UMIs. TCRdb re-called the 5' RACE reads through MiXCR, storing one row per CDR3 protein. The sample yields under 550,000 distinct CDR3 sequences, 18% seen once. Germline-derived CDR1 and CDR2 are LGHNA and YSLEER. V was clipped by 4 bases and J by 4 bases, with 20 bases between them. The CDR3 totals 17 residues. This clonotype came up a few times. Sequencing used PBMCs or a T cell subset sorted from them (not recorded which). This sequence was found in an adult woman who had mild COVID-19 (a few samples of this study predate the infection). Cell type and time point are not known. The V call is TRBV4-3, the J call TRBJ1-5; D is unclear. The chain's CDR3 is CASSPTSDSDWNQPQHF. CDR3 in DNA: TGCGCCAGCAGCCCGACCAGTGACTCGGATTGGAATCAGCCCCAGCATTTT.